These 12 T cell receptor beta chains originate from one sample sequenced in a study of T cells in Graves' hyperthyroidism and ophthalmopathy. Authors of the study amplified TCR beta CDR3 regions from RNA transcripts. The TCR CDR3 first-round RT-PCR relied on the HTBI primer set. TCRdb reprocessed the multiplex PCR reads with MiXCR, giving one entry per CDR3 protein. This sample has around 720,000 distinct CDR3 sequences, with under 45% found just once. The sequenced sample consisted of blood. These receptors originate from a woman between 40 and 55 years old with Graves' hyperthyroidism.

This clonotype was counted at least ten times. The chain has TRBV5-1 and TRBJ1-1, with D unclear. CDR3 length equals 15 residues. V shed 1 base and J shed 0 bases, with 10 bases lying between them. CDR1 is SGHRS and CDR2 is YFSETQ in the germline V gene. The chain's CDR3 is CASSLSPDMNTEAFF. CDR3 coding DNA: TGCGCCAGCAGCTTGTCGCCAGACATGAACACTGAAGCTTTCTTT.

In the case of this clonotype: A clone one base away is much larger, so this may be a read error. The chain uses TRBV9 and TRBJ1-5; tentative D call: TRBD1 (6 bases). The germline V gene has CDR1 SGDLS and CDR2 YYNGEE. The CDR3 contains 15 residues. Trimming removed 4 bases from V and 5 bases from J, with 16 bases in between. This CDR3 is CASSPRGYSYQPQHF. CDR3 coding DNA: TGTGCCAGCAGCCCAAGGGGGTACAGTTATCAGCCCCAGCATTTT.

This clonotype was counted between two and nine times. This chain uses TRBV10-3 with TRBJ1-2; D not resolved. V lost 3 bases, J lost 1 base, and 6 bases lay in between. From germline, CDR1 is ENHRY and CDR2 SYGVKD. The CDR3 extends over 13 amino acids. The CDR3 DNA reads TGTGCCATCAGTGATGGCGGTAACTATGGCTACACCTTC. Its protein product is CAISDGGNYGYTF.

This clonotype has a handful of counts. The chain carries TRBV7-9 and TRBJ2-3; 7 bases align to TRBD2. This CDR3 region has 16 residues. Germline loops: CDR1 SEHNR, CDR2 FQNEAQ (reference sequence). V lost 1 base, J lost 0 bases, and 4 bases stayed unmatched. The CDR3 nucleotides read TGTGCCAGCAGCTTAGAGCGGGGCCCTAGCACAGATACGCAGTATTTT. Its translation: CASSLERGPSTDTQYF.

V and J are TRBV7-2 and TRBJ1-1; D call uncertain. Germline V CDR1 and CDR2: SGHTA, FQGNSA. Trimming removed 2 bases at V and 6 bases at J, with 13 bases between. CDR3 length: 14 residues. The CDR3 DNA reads TGTGCCAGCAGCTTAAGGGCGGCAAACGCTGAAGCTTTCTTT. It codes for CASSLRAANAEAFF.

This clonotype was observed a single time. The CDR3 coding sequence is TGTGCCAGCACCCCAGGGTACCAAGAGACCCAGTACTTC. Its protein product is CASTPGYQETQYF. This chain links TRBV7-2 with TRBJ2-5; the D gene is possibly TRBD1 (5 bases). V was clipped by 7 bases and J by 0 bases, with 9 bases between them. This CDR3 has 13 residues. Germline lookup yields CDR1 SGHTA and CDR2 FQGNSA.

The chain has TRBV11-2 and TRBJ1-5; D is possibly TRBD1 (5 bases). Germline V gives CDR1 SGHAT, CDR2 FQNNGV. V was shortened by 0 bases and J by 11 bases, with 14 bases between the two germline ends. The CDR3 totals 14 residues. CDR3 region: CASSLDRAGETQHF. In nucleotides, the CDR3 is TGTGCCAGCAGCTTAGACAGGGCTGGAGAGACCCAGCATTTT. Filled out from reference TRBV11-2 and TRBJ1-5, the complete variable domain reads EAGVAQSPRYKIIEKRQSVAFWCNPISGHATLYWYQQILGQGPKLLIQFQNNGVVDDSQLPKDRFSAERLKGVDSTLKIQPAKLEDSAVYLCASSLDRAGETQHFGDGTRLSIL.

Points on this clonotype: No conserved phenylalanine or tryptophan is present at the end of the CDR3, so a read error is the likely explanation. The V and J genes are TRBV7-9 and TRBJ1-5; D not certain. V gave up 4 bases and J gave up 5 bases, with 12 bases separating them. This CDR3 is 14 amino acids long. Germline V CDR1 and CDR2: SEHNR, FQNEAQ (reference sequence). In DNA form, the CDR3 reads TGTGCCAGCAGCTCCGAGCGGGTCGATCAGCCCCAGCATCTT. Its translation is CASSSERVDQPQHL.

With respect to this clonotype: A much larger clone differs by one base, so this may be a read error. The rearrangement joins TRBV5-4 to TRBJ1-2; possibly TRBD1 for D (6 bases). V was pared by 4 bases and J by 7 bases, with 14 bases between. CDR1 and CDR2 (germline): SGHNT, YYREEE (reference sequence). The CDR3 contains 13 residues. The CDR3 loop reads CASSRKQGPGYTF. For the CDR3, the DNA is TGTGCCAGCAGCAGAAAACAGGGCCCTGGCTACACCTTC.

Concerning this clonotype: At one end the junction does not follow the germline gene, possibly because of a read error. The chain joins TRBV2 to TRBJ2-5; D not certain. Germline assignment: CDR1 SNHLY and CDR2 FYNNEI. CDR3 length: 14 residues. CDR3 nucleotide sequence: TGTGCCAGCAGTTCGCCCCCCGTTTTGGAGACCCGGTACTTC. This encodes CASSSPPVLETRYF.

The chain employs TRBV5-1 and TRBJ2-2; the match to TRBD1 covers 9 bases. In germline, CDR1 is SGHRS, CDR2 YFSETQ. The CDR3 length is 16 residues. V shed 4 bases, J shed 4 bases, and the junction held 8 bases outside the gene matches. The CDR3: CASSLLQGAGTGELFF. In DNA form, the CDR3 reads TGCGCCAGCAGCCTATTACAGGGGGCCGGCACCGGGGAGCTGTTTTTT.

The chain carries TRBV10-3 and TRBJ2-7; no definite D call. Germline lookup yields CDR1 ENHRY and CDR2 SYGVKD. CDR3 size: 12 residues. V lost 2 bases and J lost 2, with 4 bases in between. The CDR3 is CAISEITYEQYF. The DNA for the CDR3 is TGTGCCATCAGTGAGATTACCTACGAGCAGTACTTC.